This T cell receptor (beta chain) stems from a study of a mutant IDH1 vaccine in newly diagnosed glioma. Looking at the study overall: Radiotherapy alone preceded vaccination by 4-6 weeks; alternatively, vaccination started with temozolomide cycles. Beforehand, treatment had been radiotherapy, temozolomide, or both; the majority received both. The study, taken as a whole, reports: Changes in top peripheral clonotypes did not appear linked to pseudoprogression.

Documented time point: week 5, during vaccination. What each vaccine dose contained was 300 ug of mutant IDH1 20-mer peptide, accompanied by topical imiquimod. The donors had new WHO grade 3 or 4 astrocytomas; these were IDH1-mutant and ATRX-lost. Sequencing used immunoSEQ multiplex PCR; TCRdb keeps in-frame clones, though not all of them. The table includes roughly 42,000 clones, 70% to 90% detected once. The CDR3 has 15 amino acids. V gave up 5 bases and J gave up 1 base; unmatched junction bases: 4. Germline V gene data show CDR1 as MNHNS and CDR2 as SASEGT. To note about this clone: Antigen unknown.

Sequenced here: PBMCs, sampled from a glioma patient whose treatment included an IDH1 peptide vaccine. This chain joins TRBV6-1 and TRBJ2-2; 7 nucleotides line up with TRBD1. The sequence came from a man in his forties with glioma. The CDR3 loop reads CASSRDSVNTGELFF. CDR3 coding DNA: TGTGCCAGCAGTAGGGACAGCGTGAACACCGGGGAGCTGTTTTTT.